The rows below give T cell receptor beta chains drawn from one sample of a study of blood T cell repertoires in COVID-19. The assay was immunoSEQ multiplex PCR, and TCRdb's table has in-frame clones only and misses some. This repertoire shows some 110,000 clones, about 80% found once; its top ten account for around 15%. Input material: peripheral blood. The origin of the receptors is a man in his 60s with active or convalescent COVID-19. The CDR3 runs from the conserved cysteine through the conserved F or W. Each record gives: V gene, clone size, J gene, D gene, CDR3 DNA, CDR3 protein. D genes are given only for firm matches. Not every row has a clone size; where given, it reads once, few, many or a size class.

TRBV5-4	-	TRBJ2-6	-	TGTGCCAGCAGCTTGAGCCAAACTGGGGCCAACGTCCTGACTTTC	CASSLSQTGANVLTF
TRBV25-1	-	TRBJ1-6	-	TGTGCCAGCAGTGAAACTGGGTTAGCAACCCTCCACTTT	CASSETGLATLHF
TRBV6-5	-	TRBJ2-1	TRBD2	TGTGCCAGCAGTTCGGGGCTAGCGGGCTACAATGAGCAGTTCTTC	CASSSGLAGYNEQFF
TRBV27	few	TRBJ2-3	TRBD1	TGTGCCAGCAGTTTCTCCGGGACAGCTAGCACAGATACGCAGTATTTT	CASSFSGTASTDTQYF
TRBV28	-	TRBJ2-7	-	TGTGCCAGCAATCCGAGCAACAGGGCCAGGCTGGGCGAGCAGTACTTC	CASNPSNRARLGEQYF
TRBV7-2	-	TRBJ2-5	TRBD2	TGTGCCAGCAGCTTAAGGCCTAGCGGAGGCCAAGAGACCCAGTACTTC	CASSLRPSGGQETQYF
TRBV9	-	TRBJ2-1	-	TGTGCCAGCACCATTGACGGGGACTTTAATGAGCAGTTCTTC	CASTIDGDFNEQFF
TRBV2	-	TRBJ1-2	-	TGTGCCAGCAGACCAGACTACTATGGCTACACCTTC	CASRPDYYGYTF
TRBV5-4	-	TRBJ2-7	TRBD2	TGTGCCAGCAGCAGGGGACTAGCGGGATCCCAAGGAGGCTACGAGCAGTACTTC	CASSRGLAGSQGGYEQYF
TRBV28	-	TRBJ1-4	-	TGTGCCAGCAGCCCGGGGGGTCATAATGAAAAACTGTTTTTT	CASSPGGHNEKLFF
TRBV20-1	once	TRBJ2-3	TRBD2	TGCAGTGCTAGTGGTGCAGCGGGAGGGACAGATACGCAGTATTTT	CSASGAAGGTDTQYF
TRBV3-1/TRBV3-2	once	TRBJ1-6	-	TGTGCCAGCAACGAGAGGGGCAGGGGCTCACCCCTCCACTTT	CASNERGRGSPLHF
TRBV9	-	TRBJ2-2	TRBD2	TGTGCCAGCAGCGTGCAGCCGGGAGGGAGCGGGGAGCTGTTTTTT	CASSVQPGGSGELFF
TRBV7-2	-	TRBJ1-3	-	TGTGCCAGCAGCTTAGTAAGCGGGGGTGGAAACACCATATATTTT	CASSLVSGGGNTIYF
TRBV11-1	-	TRBJ1-2	-	TGTGCCAGCAGCGCGGATCCTAGGCGAGGTGGCTACACCTTC	CASSADPRRGGYTF
TRBV24-1	-	TRBJ2-7	-	TGTGCCACCAGTGACGCGGGGCAGCCGACCTACGAGCAGTACTTC	CATSDAGQPTYEQYF
TRBV7-9	-	TRBJ1-1	TRBD1	TGTGCCAGCAGTGTGTCAGGGGGTAACACTGAAGCTTTCTTT	CASSVSGGNTEAFF
TRBV27	-	TRBJ2-1	-	TGTGCCAGCAGTTCAGGGGTCGAATACAATGAGCAGTTCTTC	CASSSGVEYNEQFF
TRBV6-5	-	TRBJ1-5	TRBD1	TGTGCCAGCAGTTCCCCGGACAGGGGGCGCAATCAGCCCCAGCATTTT	CASSSPDRGRNQPQHF
TRBV7-6	-	TRBJ2-7	-	TGTGCCAGCACCTTAAATACAGGGAGCTACGAGCAGTACTTC	CASTLNTGSYEQYF
TRBV10-1	-	TRBJ2-6	TRBD2	TGCGCCAGCAGGCCGCGGACTAGCGGGAGTACTGGGGCCAACGTCCTGACTTTC	CASRPRTSGSTGANVLTF
TRBV18	-	TRBJ2-1	TRBD2	TGTGCCAGCTCACCAAGGGTCGGATTAGCGGGAGGCAATGAGCAGTTCTTC	CASSPRVGLAGGNEQFF
TRBV3-1/TRBV3-2	-	TRBJ2-5	-	TGTGCCAGCAGCCGCCTTCTAGCAGAGGAGACCCAGTACTTC	CASSRLLAEETQYF
TRBV7-9	few	TRBJ2-2	-	TGTGCCAGCAGCCTAGACACTGGAGGCGGGGAGCTGTTTTTT	CASSLDTGGGELFF
TRBV10-3	-	TRBJ2-1	-	TGTGCCACCGCCGGGGATCAGTCTTACAATGAGCAGTTCTTC	CATAGDQSYNEQFF
TRBV10-3	-	TRBJ2-6	TRBD1	TGTGCCACCTTCGGGTACGGACAGGGGGCGTCGGACGGGGCCAACGTCCTGACTTTC	CATFGYGQGASDGANVLTF
TRBV10-3	few	TRBJ2-3	TRBD2	TGTGCCATCAGTGACGTAGCGGGAACCGATACGCAGTATTTT	CAISDVAGTDTQYF
TRBV5-1	-	TRBJ1-1	-	TGCGCCAGCAGCTCGTACAGGGTCGGGAACACTGAAGCTTTCTTT	CASSSYRVGNTEAFF
TRBV7-2	-	TRBJ2-7	TRBD2	TGTGCCAGCAGCCCGGGACTAGCGGGAGTGCATTCCTACGAGCAGTACTTC	CASSPGLAGVHSYEQYF
TRBV5-1	-	TRBJ2-7	TRBD2	TGCGCCAGCAGCTCGGGACTAGCGAGGGACGAGCAGTACTTC	CASSSGLARDEQYF
TRBV5-6	-	TRBJ2-1	-	TGTGCCAGCAGCTTGGACTCCAGGGCTTTCTTC	CASSLDSRAFF
TRBV2	-	TRBJ2-7	TRBD2	TGTGCCAGCAGTCGGGGGACTAGCAGTATAGAGCAGTACTTC	CASSRGTSSIEQYF
TRBV5-5	-	TRBJ2-7	-	TGTGCCAGCAGCATATTACCTAGTGAGGAGCAGTACTTC	CASSILPSEEQYF
TRBV6-2/TRBV6-3	-	TRBJ2-7	TRBD2	TGTGCCAGCAGTTACCCGGGGGGATATGGGAACGAGCAGTACTTC	CASSYPGGYGNEQYF